Shown below are 23 T cell receptor beta chains from a single sample sequenced in a study of CD8+ T cells in alopecia areata. Following RNA extraction, reverse transcription yielded cDNA that acted as the sequencing template. Assay used: immunoSEQ multiplex PCR; TCRdb lists only in-frame clones, some missing. Here the sample spans some 110,000 clones, approximately 58% being singletons. What was sequenced was CD4+ T cells sorted from blood. The receptors here all came from a human donor in good health.

This sequence joins TRBV19 and TRBJ1-1; tentative D call: TRBD1 (6 bases). V lost 3 bases, J lost 5 bases, and 19 bases lay in between. The CDR3 sequence is 16 residues long. Germline CDR1 is LNHDA and CDR2 is SQIVND (reference sequence). DNA of the CDR3: TGTGCCAGTAGTATCCTCAGGGGCGCGTCGGGAACTGAAGCTTTCTTT. It is translated as CASSILRGASGTEAFF.

Worth noting for this clone: At one of its ends the junction is not consistent with the germline gene, which may arise from a read error. This chain uses TRBV4-1 with TRBJ2-2; D unclear. Germline values: CDR1 MGHRA, CDR2 YSYEKL. This CDR3 is built from 15 residues. CDR3 bases: TGCGCCAGCAGTCAAGTGGCAGCGAACACCGGGGAGCTGTTTTTT. It is translated as CASSQVAANTGELFF.

V is TRBV7-9 and J is TRBJ2-5; D is undetermined. Germline lookup yields CDR1 SEHNR and CDR2 FQNEAQ (reference sequence). The ends were cut back, 5 bases at V and 0 bases at J, with 10 bases in the middle. This CDR3 is 14 amino acids long. The CDR3 nucleotides are TGTGCCAGCAGCCAATGGGTGGACCAAGAGACCCAGTACTTC. The encoded protein is CASSQWVDQETQYF.

The chain has TRBV29-1 and TRBJ2-3; weak D call: TRBD2 (5 bases). Trimming took off 6 bases at V and 4 bases at J, with 20 bases between the two ends. The CDR3 is 15 residues long. The germline CDR1 and CDR2 sequences are SQVTM and ANQGSEA. CDR3 nucleotides: TGCAGCGTGCTAGGGATGGCCACGGGATCAGATACGCAGTATTTT. Protein product: CSVLGMATGSDTQYF.

This chain connects TRBV6-5 to TRBJ1-1, with 7 positions matching TRBD1. J was trimmed by 10 bases and V by 6 bases; bases with no gene match: 5. Germline V gene data show CDR1 as MNHEY and CDR2 as SVGAGI. The CDR3 length is 11 residues. This CDR3 reads CASRRQGRAFF. DNA of the CDR3: TGTGCCAGCAGGCGACAGGGCAGAGCTTTCTTT.

The rearrangement links TRBV21-1 to TRBJ2-5. TRBV21-1 is noted as a pseudogene. The CDR3 loop spans 16 amino acids. The chain's CDR3 is CASSQKRSGPEETQYF. In nucleotides, the CDR3 is TGTGCCAGCAGCCAGAAAAGGTCGGGCCCCGAAGAGACCCAGTACTTC.

V gene TRBV5-1 combines with J gene TRBJ2-4; perhaps D is TRBD1 or TRBD2 (5 bases each). CDR3 length equals 11 residues. The germline V gene has CDR1 SGHRS and CDR2 YFSETQ. The germline V and J ends were trimmed by 5 bases and 5 bases, with 5 bases remaining between them. The CDR3 nucleotides are TGCGCCAGCAGGGGGGAAAACATTCAGTACTTC. The encoded protein is CASRGENIQYF.

This clone was seen a few times. The rearrangement joins TRBV2 to TRBJ2-5; tentatively, D is TRBD1 (6 bases). The CDR3 is made up of 12 amino acids. Germline V lookup: CDR1 SNHLY, CDR2 FYNNEI. V lost 6 bases and J 5 bases, leaving 10 bases between the germline ends. This CDR3 is CASRQGSETQYF. The CDR3 nucleotides are TGTGCCAGCAGACAGGGATCCGAGACCCAGTACTTC.

The chain couples TRBV9 to TRBJ2-7; TRBD1 or TRBD2 may be the D gene (5 bases each). This CDR3 is 14 amino acids long. Trimming stripped 7 bases from V and 0 bases from J, with 14 bases between. From germline, CDR1 is SGDLS and CDR2 YYNGEE. CDR3 in DNA: TGTGCCAGCGGGGGAAGGTGGAGCTCCTACGAGCAGTACTTC. Its protein product is CASGGRWSSYEQYF.

The genes are TRBV29-1 and TRBJ1-2, with 9 positions matching TRBD1. Germline CDR1 SQVTM, CDR2 ANQGSEA. The CDR3 has 13 amino acids. The junction had 5 bases not matched to a gene; V was cut back by 1 base and J by 8 bases. The CDR3 spells CSVEVGQGIGYTF. CDR3 nucleotides: TGCAGCGTTGAAGTGGGACAGGGTATCGGCTACACCTTC. Variable domain in full (rest from reference TRBV29-1 and TRBJ1-2): SAVISQKPSRDICQRGTSLTIQCQVDSQVTMMFWYRQQPGQSLTLIATANQGSEATYESGFVIDKFPISRPNLTFSTLTVSNMSPEDSSIYLCSVEVGQGIGYTFGSGTRLTVV.

This clone was seen only a few times. V usage is TRBV6-5 and J usage is TRBJ1-6; TRBD1 agrees at 10 bases. Germline trimming cut 4 bases from V and 9 bases from J; bases unmatched to any gene: 3. Germline V gene data show CDR1 as MNHEY and CDR2 as SVGAGI. The CDR3 covers 14 residues. This CDR3 reads CASSSGQGSSPLHF. The CDR3 region has the DNA TGTGCCAGCAGTTCGGGACAGGGGAGTTCACCCCTCCACTTT.

The chain combines TRBV4-1 with TRBJ1-6; weak D call: TRBD1 (6 bases). The CDR3 has 17 amino acids. V shed 0 bases and J shed 14 bases, with 23 bases lying between them. Per germline, CDR1 MGHRA and CDR2 YSYEKL. The CDR3 DNA reads as TGCGCCAGCAGCCAAGATTCCACGGGGGACATAAGGGTCACCCTCCACTTT. Protein: CASSQDSTGDIRVTLHF.

The chain links TRBV29-1 to TRBJ1-1; tentatively, D is TRBD1 (5 bases). Germline assignment: CDR1 SQVTM and CDR2 ANQGSEA. V was clipped by 2 bases and J by 1 base, with 11 bases between them. The CDR3 runs to 14 residues. The CDR3 here is CSVERRDSNTEAFF. CDR3 coding DNA: TGCAGCGTTGAAAGGCGGGACTCGAACACTGAAGCTTTCTTT. The full variable domain, completed using reference TRBV29-1 and TRBJ1-1, is SAVISQKPSRDICQRGTSLTIQCQVDSQVTMMFWYRQQPGQSLTLIATANQGSEATYESGFVIDKFPISRPNLTFSTLTVSNMSPEDSSIYLCSVERRDSNTEAFFGQGTRLTVV.

The chain joins TRBV7-2 to TRBJ1-2; TRBD1 matches 7 bases. Germline V gene data show CDR1 as SGHTA and CDR2 as FQGNSA. V was pared by 5 bases and J by 2 bases, with 5 bases of the junction left unmatched. The CDR3 is made up of 14 amino acids. Here the CDR3 DNA reads TGTGCCAGCAGCCTATCGACAGGGAACTATGGCTACACCTTC. Its protein product is CASSLSTGNYGYTF.

The rearrangement joins TRBV20-1 to TRBJ1-2; no firm D call. This CDR3 comprises 8 residues. Germline CDR1 DFQATT, CDR2 SNEGSKA (reference sequence). Trimming cost V 3 bases and J 8 bases, with 1 base left between them. CDR3 coding DNA: TGCAGTGCTAGGGGCTACACCTTC. This translates into CSARGYTF.

The chain employs TRBV6-1 and TRBJ2-5; D might be TRBD2 (6 bases). V was trimmed by 3 bases and J by 4 bases, leaving 9 bases between them. CDR1 and CDR2 from the germline V gene are MNHNS and SASEGT. This CDR3 spans 13 amino acids. CDR3 sequence reads: CASSEGRIETQYF. The CDR3 nucleotides read TGTGCCAGCAGTGAGGGGAGGATAGAGACCCAGTACTTC.

In this sample, this clone turned up a few times. The chain employs TRBV4-1 and TRBJ2-3, with D perhaps TRBD2 (5 bases). This CDR3 has 13 amino acids. Germline CDR1 MGHRA, CDR2 YSYEKL. V was shortened by 3 bases and J by 3 bases, with 7 bases between the two germline ends. The CDR3 reads CASSQQRTDTQYF. DNA for the CDR3: TGCGCCAGCAGCCAGCAGCGGACAGATACGCAGTATTTT.

The chain employs TRBV23-1 and TRBJ1-1; tentatively, D is TRBD1 (5 bases). TRBV23-1 is designated an ORF whose function remains uncertain. The CDR3 spans 15 residues. Trimming removed 6 bases at V and 1 base at J, with 15 bases between. This chain's CDR3 is CASSQGLRKNTEAFF. The CDR3 DNA follows: TGCGCCAGCAGCCAGGGACTTCGGAAGAACACTGAAGCTTTCTTT.

The rearrangement joins TRBV30 to TRBJ2-7; the D is unclear. This CDR3 has 13 residues. V gave up 0 bases and J gave up 2 bases, with 8 bases separating them. Germline lookup yields CDR1 GTSNPN and CDR2 SVGIG (reference sequence). CDR3 region: CAWSVRSTYEQYF. The DNA of the CDR3 is TGTGCCTGGAGTGTAAGGAGTACCTACGAGCAGTACTTC.

The rearrangement uses TRBV18 and TRBJ2-3; 11 bases line up with TRBD2. Per germline, CDR1 KGHSH and CDR2 LQKENI. The CDR3 is made up of 17 amino acids. J gave up 4 bases and V 3 bases, and 9 bases lay outside the gene matches. The CDR3 spells CASSPQASGGRPDTQYF. In DNA form, the CDR3 reads TGTGCCAGCTCACCTCAAGCTAGCGGGGGGCGGCCAGATACGCAGTATTTT. Full variable domain (missing parts from reference TRBV18 and TRBJ2-3): NAGVMQNPRHLVRRRGQEARLRCSPMKGHSHVYWYRQLPEEGLKFMVYLQKENIIDESGMPKERFSAEFPKEGPSILRIQQVVRGDSAAYFCASSPQASGGRPDTQYFGPGTRLTVL.

This clone has just one count. This chain joins TRBV29-1 and TRBJ2-3, with unresolved D. Looked up from germline, CDR1 is SQVTM and CDR2 is ANQGSEA. V lost 4 bases and J lost 1, with 12 bases in between. The CDR3 is made up of 14 amino acids. CDR3 bases: TGCAGCGTTGTTGGGGTTGGTGGCACAGATACGCAGTATTTT. Protein: CSVVGVGGTDTQYF.

CDR3 sequence: CASSGLAYNEQFF. The CDR3 DNA reads as TGTGCCAGCAGTGGGCTAGCCTACAATGAGCAGTTCTTC. This chain joins TRBV2 and TRBJ2-1; D is unresolved. The CDR3 has 13 residues. Germline V gene lookup returns CDR1 SNHLY and CDR2 FYNNEI. Trimming pared 4 bases from V and 2 bases from J, leaving 6 bases between.

This chain joins TRBV5-4 and TRBJ1-1; perhaps TRBD1 as D (6 bases). The CDR3 loop spans 15 amino acids. V lost 2 bases to trimming and J lost 6 bases, with 17 bases between them. From germline, CDR1 is SGHNT and CDR2 YYREEE (reference sequence). The CDR3 region has the DNA TGTGCCAGCAGCTTTGGGGCAACCGGGGGCGCTGAAGCTTTCTTT. Amino acids: CASSFGATGGAEAFF. Together with reference TRBV5-4 and TRBJ1-1, the CDR3 gives the full variable domain: ETGVTQSPTHLIKTRGQQVTLRCSSQSGHNTVSWYQQALGQGPQFIFQYYREEENGRGNFPPRFSGLQFPNYSSELNVNALELDDSALYLCASSFGATGGAEAFFGQGTRLTVV.